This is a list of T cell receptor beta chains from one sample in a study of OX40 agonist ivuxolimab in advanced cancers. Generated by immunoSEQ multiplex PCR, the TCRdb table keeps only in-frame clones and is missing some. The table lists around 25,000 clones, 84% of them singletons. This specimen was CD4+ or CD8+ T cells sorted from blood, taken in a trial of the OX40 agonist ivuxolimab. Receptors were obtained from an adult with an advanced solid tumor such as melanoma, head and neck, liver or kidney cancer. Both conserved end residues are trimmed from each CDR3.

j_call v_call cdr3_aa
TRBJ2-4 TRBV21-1 ASSNVMSVKNIQY
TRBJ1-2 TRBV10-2 ASSARPSAGYGYT
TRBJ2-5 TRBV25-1 ASSEETQY
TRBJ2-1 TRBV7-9 ASTPGIPGRSYNEQF
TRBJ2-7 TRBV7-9 ASSLESEQY
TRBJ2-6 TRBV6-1 ASSARQGFTPGANVLT
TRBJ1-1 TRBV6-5 ASSYSGGDTEAF
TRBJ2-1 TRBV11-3 ASSSHTSGPYNEQF
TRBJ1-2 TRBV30 AWSSIGVNNYGYT
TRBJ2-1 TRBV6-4 ASSDSAASSYNEQF
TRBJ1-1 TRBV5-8 ASSLGVTEAF
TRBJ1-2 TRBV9 ASSVNRQGVYGYT
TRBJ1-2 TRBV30 AWSVGVVYGYT
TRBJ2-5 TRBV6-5 ASSYHGGRGETQY
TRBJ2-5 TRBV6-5 ASSYTLGQTQY
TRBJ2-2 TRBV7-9 ASSSLQLATGELF
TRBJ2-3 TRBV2 ASSAPGQGPDTQY
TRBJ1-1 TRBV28 ASGASVTVANTEAF
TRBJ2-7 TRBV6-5 ASRPRTANLYEQY
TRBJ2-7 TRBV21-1 ASSKGEVSGPGAEQY
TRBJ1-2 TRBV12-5 ASGLAPAKAGNYGYT
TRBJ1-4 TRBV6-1 ASSGTSYRGTSTNEKLF
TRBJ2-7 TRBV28 ASSWGQGYEQY
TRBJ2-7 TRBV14 ASSQDHLTSVFFDEQY
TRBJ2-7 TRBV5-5 ASSLAKGGEQY
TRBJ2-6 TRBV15 ATRGTGANVLT
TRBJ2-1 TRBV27 ASSLSLNEQF
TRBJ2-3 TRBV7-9 ASSLWTSGVSDTQY
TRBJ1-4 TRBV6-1 ASSEYSPNEKLF
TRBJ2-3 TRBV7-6 ASSLSGAGMGSLTDTQY
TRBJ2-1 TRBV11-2 ASSLELAEVYYNEQF
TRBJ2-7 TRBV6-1 ASSEEYRGHEQY
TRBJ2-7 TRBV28 ASRYDQAYEQY